This TCR beta chain was retrieved from a study of identical twins. Unique molecular identifiers were present on cDNA, and template switching added a universal primer site. TCRdb reprocessed the 5' RACE reads via MiXCR and lists one record per CDR3 protein. The data hold some 1,700,000 distinct CDR3 sequences, with under 35% observed a single time. The CDR3 has 17 residues. V gave up 8 bases and J gave up 2 bases; unmatched junction bases: 11. Per germline, CDR1 MNHNS and CDR2 SASEGT. Study-wide points: Conclusions leaned on cross-sectional statistical analysis and did not track the same donors over time. Sharing of beta out-of-frame sequences by twins showed a weaker excess.

The table lists this clonotype with a few counts. Its antigen is still unknown. Sequenced material: cord blood. The receptor was isolated from a newborn girl in good health. The V gene is TRBV6-1, the J gene TRBJ2-3; 12 positions agree with TRBD2. The CDR3 is CASADLGLAGYTDTQYF. The CDR3, as DNA: TGTGCCAGCGCGGACCTGGGACTAGCGGGCTACACAGATACGCAGTATTTT.